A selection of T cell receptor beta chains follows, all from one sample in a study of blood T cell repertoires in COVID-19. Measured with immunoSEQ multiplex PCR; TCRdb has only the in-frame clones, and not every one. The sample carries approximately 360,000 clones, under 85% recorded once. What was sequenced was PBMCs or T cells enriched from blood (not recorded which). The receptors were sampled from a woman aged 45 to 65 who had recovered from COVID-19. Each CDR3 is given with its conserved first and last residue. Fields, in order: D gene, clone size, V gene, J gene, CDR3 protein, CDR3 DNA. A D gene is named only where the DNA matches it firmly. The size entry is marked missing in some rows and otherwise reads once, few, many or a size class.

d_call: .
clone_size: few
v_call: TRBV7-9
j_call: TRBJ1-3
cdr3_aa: CASSLGSQYTIYF
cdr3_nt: TGTGCCAGCAGCTTAGGCTCCCAGTACACCATATATTTT

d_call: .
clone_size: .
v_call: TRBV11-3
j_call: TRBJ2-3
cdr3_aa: CASSSVSTDTQYF
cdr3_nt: TGTGCCAGCAGCTCCGTTAGCACAGATACGCAGTATTTT

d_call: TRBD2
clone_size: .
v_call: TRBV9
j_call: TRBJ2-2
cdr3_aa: CASSPGLGGELFF
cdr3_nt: TGTGCCAGCAGTCCAGGACTAGGCGGGGAGCTGTTTTTT

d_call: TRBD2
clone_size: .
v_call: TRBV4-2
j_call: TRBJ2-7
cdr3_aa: CASSFDPSGSYEQYF
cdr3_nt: TGTGCCAGCAGTTTCGACCCTAGCGGGAGCTACGAGCAGTACTTC

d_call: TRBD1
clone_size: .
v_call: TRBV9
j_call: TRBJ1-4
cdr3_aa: CASSGGQGPNEKLFF
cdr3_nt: TGTGCCAGCAGCGGGGGACAGGGACCTAATGAAAAACTGTTTTTT

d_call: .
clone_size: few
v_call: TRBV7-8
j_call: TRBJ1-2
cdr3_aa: CASSSQGVGGYTF
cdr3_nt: TGTGCCAGCAGCTCTCAGGGTGTGGGCGGCTACACCTTC

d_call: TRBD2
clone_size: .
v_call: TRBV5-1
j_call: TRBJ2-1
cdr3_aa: CASSETSGSSYNEQFF
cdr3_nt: TGCGCCAGCAGCGAGACTAGCGGGAGTTCCTACAATGAGCAGTTCTTC

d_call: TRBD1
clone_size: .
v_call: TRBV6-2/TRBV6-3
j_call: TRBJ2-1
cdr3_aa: CASSYPSGQHGNEQFF
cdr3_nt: TGTGCCAGCAGTTACCCCTCGGGACAGCATGGCAATGAGCAGTTCTTC

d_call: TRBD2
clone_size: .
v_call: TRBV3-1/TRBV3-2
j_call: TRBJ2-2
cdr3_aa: CASSQELASIGELFF
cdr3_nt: TGTGCCAGCAGCCAAGAACTAGCGTCTATCGGGGAGCTGTTTTTT

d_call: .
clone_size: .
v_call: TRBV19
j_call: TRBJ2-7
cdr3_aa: CASSPSGLRYEQYF
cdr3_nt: TGTGCCAGTAGTCCCTCGGGACTCCGCTACGAGCAGTACTTC

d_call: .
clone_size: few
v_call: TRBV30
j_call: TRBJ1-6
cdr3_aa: CAWSVGLLDFSPLHF
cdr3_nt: TGTGCCTGGAGTGTCGGTTTGCTAGACTTTTCACCCCTCCACTTT

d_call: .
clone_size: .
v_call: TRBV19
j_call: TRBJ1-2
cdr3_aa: CASSIQQARPNYGYTF
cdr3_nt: TGTGCCAGTAGTATCCAACAGGCCCGGCCTAACTATGGCTACACCTTC

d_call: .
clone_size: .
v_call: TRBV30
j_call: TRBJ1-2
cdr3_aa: CAWSVLVPAGYGYTF
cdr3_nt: TGTGCCTGGAGTGTACTGGTGCCCGCCGGCTATGGCTACACCTTC

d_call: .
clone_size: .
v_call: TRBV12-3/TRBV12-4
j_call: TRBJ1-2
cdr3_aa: CASSQGNYGYTF
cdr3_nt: TGTGCCAGCAGTCAGGGGAACTATGGCTACACCTTC

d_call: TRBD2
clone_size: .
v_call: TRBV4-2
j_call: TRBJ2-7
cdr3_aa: CASSQDSPLAGTSYEQYF
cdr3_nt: TGTGCCAGCAGCCAAGATTCCCCGCTAGCGGGAACCTCCTACGAGCAGTACTTC

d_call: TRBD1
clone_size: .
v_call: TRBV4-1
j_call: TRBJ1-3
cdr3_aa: CASSKQPGQAYSGNTIYF
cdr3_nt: TGCGCCAGCAGCAAGCAACCGGGACAGGCCTACTCTGGAAACACCATATATTTT

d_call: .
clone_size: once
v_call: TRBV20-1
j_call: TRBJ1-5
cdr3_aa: CSASVGAGAEPQHF
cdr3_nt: TGCAGTGCTAGTGTTGGGGCAGGGGCCGAGCCCCAGCATTTT